Shown below are 2 T cell receptor beta chains from a single sample sequenced in a study of cytomegalovirus exposure and HLA in healthy donors. PCR used 60 Vbeta primers and 13 Jbeta primers. Some clones are missing from TCRdb's copy, which holds only in-frame ones; the method was immunoSEQ multiplex PCR. The sample records around 230,000 clones, over 75% being singletons. Sequencing was carried out using PBMCs. The receptors were sampled from a male donor in good health and CMV-seronegative.

The J gene is TRBJ2-1, the V gene TRBV4-3, with TRBD2 matching over 7 bases. The V gene end was trimmed by 1 base and the J gene end by 0 bases; junction bases not matched to a gene: 6. The germline V gene has CDR1 LGHNA and CDR2 YSLEER. The CDR3 length is 17 residues. The CDR3 spells CASSQAAGGSSYNEQFF. CDR3 DNA sequence: TGCGCCAGCAGCCAAGCTGCCGGGGGGAGCTCCTACAATGAGCAGTTCTTC.

This chain connects TRBV7-8 to TRBJ2-5; TRBD2 matches 7 bases. The V gene end was trimmed by 4 bases and the J gene end by 0 bases; junction bases not matched to a gene: 5. CDR3 size: 15 residues. From germline, CDR1 is SGHVS and CDR2 FQNEAQ. The CDR3 reads CASSSWGGNQETQYF. DNA for the CDR3: TGTGCCAGCAGCTCATGGGGGGGGAACCAAGAGACCCAGTACTTC.